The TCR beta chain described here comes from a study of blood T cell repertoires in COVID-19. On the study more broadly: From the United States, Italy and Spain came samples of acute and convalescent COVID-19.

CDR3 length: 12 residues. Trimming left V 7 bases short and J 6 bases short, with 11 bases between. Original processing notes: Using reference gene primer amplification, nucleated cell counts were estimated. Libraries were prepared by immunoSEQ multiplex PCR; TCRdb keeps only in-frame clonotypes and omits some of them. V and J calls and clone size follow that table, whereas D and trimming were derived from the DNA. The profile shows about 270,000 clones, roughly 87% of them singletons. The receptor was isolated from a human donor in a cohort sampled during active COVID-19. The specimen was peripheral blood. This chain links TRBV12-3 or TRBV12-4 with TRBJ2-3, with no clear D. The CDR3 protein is CASTPGRDTQYF. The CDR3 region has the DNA TGTGCCAGCACCCCGGGTAGGGATACGCAGTATTTT.